A single TCR beta chain is shown here with its context. Treatment-naive patients with stable or active relapsing-remitting disease were the multiple sclerosis controls. Negative isolation was applied to CD8+ and CD4+ T cells, and FACS enrichment was applied to TEMRA cells. These data are taken from a study of CD8 T cells in Susac syndrome. Reverse transcription of 0.5 to 1 ug RNA used random hexamers. With immunoSEQ multiplex PCR, TCR beta CDR3 was amplified across 54 Vbeta and 13 Jbeta. TCRdb re-derived calls from the immunoSEQ multiplex PCR reads in MiXCR, one entry per CDR3 protein. Of 200,000 to 250,000 distinct CDR3 sequences listed, just under 95% are singletons. Unmatched junction bases numbered 15, after V lost 7 bases and J lost 7 bases. The CDR3 consists of 15 residues. From germline, CDR1 is SNHLY and CDR2 FYNNEI.

The V call is TRBV2, the J call TRBJ1-1; 7 bases are a match to TRBD1. The sample consisted of CD4+ T cells from PBMCs. This clonotype originated in a human donor with multiple sclerosis. This CDR3 is CASTSKSGGSREAFF. Written as DNA, the CDR3 is TGTGCCAGCACCTCGAAATCAGGGGGGTCTCGTGAAGCTTTCTTT.